This T cell receptor (beta chain) was captured in a study of early T cells in non-severe SARS-CoV-2 infection. The V gene lost 3 bases and the J gene lost 12 bases, with 9 bases spanning the gap. Germline V CDR1 and CDR2: SGHVS, FQNEAQ. The CDR3 loop spans 11 amino acids. MiXCR, applied by TCRdb to the 5' RACE reads, yields one record per CDR3 protein. The sample includes about 54,000 distinct CDR3 sequences, under 8% seen only once; the top ten take around 5%. This receptor was obtained from an adult who was a healthcare worker with PCR-confirmed SARS-CoV-2 infection or an uninfected control (not recorded which). Sequenced material: whole blood, taken at baseline. This chain uses TRBV7-8 with TRBJ2-1; no definite D call. DNA of the CDR3: TGTGCCAGCAGCTTCCCCCCGGGGCAGTTCTTC. As protein: CASSFPPGQFF. The full variable domain, in which reference TRBV7-8 and TRBJ2-1 provide the parts outside the CDR3, is GAGVSQSPRYKVAKRGQDVALRCDPISGHVSLFWYQQALGQGPEFLTYFQNEAQLDKSGLPSDRFFAERPEGSVSTLKIQRTQQEDSAVYLCASSFPPGQFFGPGTRLTVL.